This T cell receptor beta chain derives from a study of molecular identifiers for immune sequencing clone quantification. The study, taken as a whole, reports: Whereas clones above 20 RNA copies held under 1% of naive-cell molecules, they held over 98% of effector molecules.

Notes on this clonotype: What it recognizes is unknown.

In the sort, naive CD8 T cells were defined as CD8+CD4-CCR7+CD45RA+. The CDR3 runs 13 residues. The V end was cut by 7 bases, the J end by 7 bases, with 14 bases between. Germline lookup yields CDR1 LNHDA and CDR2 SQIVND (reference sequence). TCRdb reprocessed the PCR reads with MiXCR, giving one entry per CDR3 protein. The sample contains around 470,000 distinct CDR3 sequences, 20% to 25% of which appear only once. This clonotype originated in a human donor in good health. Some libraries in this study had Jurkat cell RNA spiked in. Sequenced sample: naive CD8+ T cells from blood, with Jurkat cell RNA spiked in. Sample subset: FACS-sorted CD8+CD4-CCR7+CD45RA+ naive T cells. V is TRBV19 and J is TRBJ1-5; no clear D. CDR3 nucleotides: TGTGCCAGTACCGCGGGGTCCAACCAGCCCCAGCATTTT. Its protein product is CASTAGSNQPQHF.